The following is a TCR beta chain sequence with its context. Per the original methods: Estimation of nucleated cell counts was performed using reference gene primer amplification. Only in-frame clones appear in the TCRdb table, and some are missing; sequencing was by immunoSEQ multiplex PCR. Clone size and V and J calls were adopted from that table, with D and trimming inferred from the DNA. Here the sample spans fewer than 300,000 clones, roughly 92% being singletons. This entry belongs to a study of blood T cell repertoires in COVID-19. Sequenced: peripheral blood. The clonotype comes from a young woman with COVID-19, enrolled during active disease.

The CDR3 sequence is CASSEAEEDRGSTGELFF. CDR3 DNA: TGTGCCAGCAGTGAAGCTGAAGAGGACAGGGGTTCCACCGGGGAGCTGTTTTTT. The chain uses TRBV6-1 and TRBJ2-2; TRBD1 agrees at 9 bases. CDR1 is MNHNS, CDR2 SASEGT, per germline. The junction had 9 bases not matched to a gene; V was cut back by 0 bases and J by 4 bases. There are 18 residues in the CDR3.